Listed below are T cell receptor beta chains from one sample, sequenced in a study of T-cell reconstitution after alpha-beta-depleted transplantation in children. From the PCR reads, TCRdb called clonotypes with MiXCR, one entry per CDR3 protein. The sample consists of 350,000 to 450,000 distinct CDR3 sequences, about a fifth of them appearing once. The sample in question was PBMCs from the stem cell graft donor, obtained from the stem cell graft. The receptors here all came from a human donor who donated a stem cell graft to a child with acute myeloid leukemia. Both conserved end residues are part of each CDR3. A D gene is named only where the DNA matches it firmly. For some rows the clone size is stated as once, few or many, or as a class when expanded; others skip it.

CDR3 DNA: TGTGCCACCAGTGATCCGGGACAGGGGGCCGATGAGCAGTTCTTC
CDR3 protein: CATSDPGQGADEQFF
V gene: TRBV24-1
D gene: TRBD1
J gene: TRBJ2-1
clone size: .

CDR3 DNA: TGTGCCAGCAGTTTATTAGCGGGAGAAGTCTCCTACGAGCAGTACTTC
CDR3 protein: CASSLLAGEVSYEQYF
V gene: TRBV12-3/TRBV12-4
D gene: TRBD2
J gene: TRBJ2-7
clone size: .

CDR3 DNA: TGTGCCAGCAGTTACTCCTGGTCCGGGGAGCTGTTTTTT
CDR3 protein: CASSYSWSGELFF
V gene: TRBV6-2/TRBV6-3
D gene: .
J gene: TRBJ2-2
clone size: few

CDR3 DNA: TGCAGCGTTGATAGTGGGACTAGCGGCATTCAGTACTTC
CDR3 protein: CSVDSGTSGIQYF
V gene: TRBV29-1
D gene: TRBD2
J gene: TRBJ2-4
clone size: many

CDR3 DNA: TGCGCCAGCAGCTTGGCCTGGGGACTAGCGGGAGATACGCAGTATTTT
CDR3 protein: CASSLAWGLAGDTQYF
V gene: TRBV5-1
D gene: TRBD2
J gene: TRBJ2-3
clone size: few

CDR3 DNA: TGTGCCAGGGCAGCTGGGGCCAACGTCCTGACTTTC
CDR3 protein: CARAAGANVLTF
V gene: TRBV7-2
D gene: .
J gene: TRBJ2-6
clone size: few

CDR3 DNA: TGTGCCAGCAGCGTAGGGGCAGGGGCTGGGGCCAACGTCCTGACTTTC
CDR3 protein: CASSVGAGAGANVLTF
V gene: TRBV9
D gene: .
J gene: TRBJ2-6
clone size: .

CDR3 DNA: TGTGCCAGCAGGGTCCGGGCCTGGAATGAGCAGTTCTTC
CDR3 protein: CASRVRAWNEQFF
V gene: TRBV7-2
D gene: .
J gene: TRBJ2-1
clone size: few

CDR3 DNA: TGTGCCAGCAGCACGATCCCCCTCGGTGAGCAGTTCTTC
CDR3 protein: CASSTIPLGEQFF
V gene: TRBV7-9
D gene: .
J gene: TRBJ2-1
clone size: .

CDR3 DNA: TGTGCCAGCAGTTCCGCCGGGAGGACGCACGAGCAGTACTTC
CDR3 protein: CASSSAGRTHEQYF
V gene: TRBV27
D gene: TRBD2
J gene: TRBJ2-7
clone size: few

CDR3 DNA: TGCAGTGTTAAACAGGGGGCGCGTGGTGAGACCCAGTACTTC
CDR3 protein: CSVKQGARGETQYF
V gene: TRBV20-1
D gene: TRBD1
J gene: TRBJ2-5
clone size: .

CDR3 DNA: TGTGCCACCATGACCCAGGGTTCAGAGCAGTTCTTC
CDR3 protein: CATMTQGSEQFF
V gene: TRBV3-1
D gene: .
J gene: TRBJ2-1
clone size: many

CDR3 DNA: TGTGCCAGCAGCTCGGACAGGGGGGTCGGCTACACCTTC
CDR3 protein: CASSSDRGVGYTF
V gene: TRBV7-2
D gene: TRBD1
J gene: TRBJ1-2
clone size: many

CDR3 DNA: TGTGCCAGCAGCCAAGAAAGGGGGAGGGAGACCCAGTACTTC
CDR3 protein: CASSQERGRETQYF
V gene: TRBV4-2
D gene: .
J gene: TRBJ2-5
clone size: many

CDR3 DNA: TGCAGTGCCCCCCGACAGGAGGATGAGCAGTTCTTC
CDR3 protein: CSAPRQEDEQFF
V gene: TRBV20-1
D gene: .
J gene: TRBJ2-1
clone size: many

CDR3 DNA: TGTGCCAGCAGTCCTCAGGGGGGCAATGAGCAGTTCTTC
CDR3 protein: CASSPQGGNEQFF
V gene: TRBV5-5
D gene: .
J gene: TRBJ2-1
clone size: many

CDR3 DNA: TGTGCCAGCAGTTTTCAGACAGGGGGGACCCTATCCTACGAGCAGTACTTC
CDR3 protein: CASSFQTGGTLSYEQYF
V gene: TRBV28
D gene: TRBD1
J gene: TRBJ2-7
clone size: .

CDR3 DNA: TGTGCCAGCAGTTTAACCGGGACAATACATGAGCAGTTCTTC
CDR3 protein: CASSLTGTIHEQFF
V gene: TRBV28
D gene: .
J gene: TRBJ2-1
clone size: .

CDR3 DNA: TGCAGTGCTAGAGATGGGAGGGAGCAGTTCTTC
CDR3 protein: CSARDGREQFF
V gene: TRBV20-1
D gene: .
J gene: TRBJ2-1
clone size: few

CDR3 DNA: TGTGCCAGCAGCTCCGACATAGCGGTGGAGCAGTACTTC
CDR3 protein: CASSSDIAVEQYF
V gene: TRBV4-2
D gene: .
J gene: TRBJ2-7
clone size: many

CDR3 DNA: TGTGCCAGCAGCCAAGGGAGAACTAAGGGTGGGCTGTTTTTT
CDR3 protein: CASSQGRTKGGLFF
V gene: TRBV3-1
D gene: .
J gene: TRBJ2-2
clone size: .

CDR3 DNA: TGTGCCAGCAGTTCGGACAGCCACGGGGAGCTGTTTTTT
CDR3 protein: CASSSDSHGELFF
V gene: TRBV12-3/TRBV12-4
D gene: .
J gene: TRBJ2-2
clone size: many

CDR3 DNA: TGTGCCAGCAGTCACTCGGGGGGGGGACAGCCCCAGCATTTT
CDR3 protein: CASSHSGGGQPQHF
V gene: TRBV12-3/TRBV12-4
D gene: .
J gene: TRBJ1-5
clone size: .

CDR3 DNA: TGCAGTGCTAGAGCGGAAAGCGATCGTCCCACCTGGAGCTCCTACAATGAGCAGTTCTTC
CDR3 protein: CSARAESDRPTWSSYNEQFF
V gene: TRBV20-1
D gene: .
J gene: TRBJ2-1
clone size: many

CDR3 DNA: TGTGCCACCAGCAGAGATGGACAGTCCGCCTACAATGAGCAGTTCTTC
CDR3 protein: CATSRDGQSAYNEQFF
V gene: TRBV15
D gene: .
J gene: TRBJ2-1
clone size: many

CDR3 DNA: TGTGCCAGCAGTCCCAATTTTTCTGGAAACACCATATATTTT
CDR3 protein: CASSPNFSGNTIYF
V gene: TRBV6-1
D gene: .
J gene: TRBJ1-3
clone size: few

CDR3 DNA: TGCAGCGTTGGCCCCACAGGCTCTGGAAACACCATATATTTT
CDR3 protein: CSVGPTGSGNTIYF
V gene: TRBV29-1
D gene: .
J gene: TRBJ1-3
clone size: many

CDR3 DNA: TGTGCCAGCAGCCCCAGCGGGAGGTGGACCGGGGAGCTGTTTTTT
CDR3 protein: CASSPSGRWTGELFF
V gene: TRBV28
D gene: TRBD2
J gene: TRBJ2-2
clone size: few

CDR3 DNA: TGTGCCAGCAGGGCCACAGGAGGATCACCCCTCCACTTT
CDR3 protein: CASRATGGSPLHF
V gene: TRBV6-4
D gene: .
J gene: TRBJ1-6
clone size: many

CDR3 DNA: TGTGCCACCAGTGATAAAACAGGGACCGGGGAGCTGTTTTTT
CDR3 protein: CATSDKTGTGELFF
V gene: TRBV24-1
D gene: .
J gene: TRBJ2-2
clone size: .

CDR3 DNA: TGTGCCAGCAGTTTAGTTCCGACAGGGAGAGACACCGGGGAGCTGTTTTTT
CDR3 protein: CASSLVPTGRDTGELFF
V gene: TRBV12-3/TRBV12-4
D gene: TRBD1
J gene: TRBJ2-2
clone size: few

CDR3 DNA: TGTGCCAGCAGTCAGGACAGGGGGGGGTACGAGCAGTACTTC
CDR3 protein: CASSQDRGGYEQYF
V gene: TRBV12-3/TRBV12-4
D gene: TRBD1
J gene: TRBJ2-7
clone size: many

CDR3 DNA: TGCGCCAGCAGCCCCGGTGGTAGCGGGCTTAGCTCCTACAATGAGCAGTTCTTC
CDR3 protein: CASSPGGSGLSSYNEQFF
V gene: TRBV5-1
D gene: TRBD2
J gene: TRBJ2-1
clone size: few

CDR3 DNA: TGTGCCAGCAGCTTAAGACTAGCGGGCACAGATACGCAGTATTTT
CDR3 protein: CASSLRLAGTDTQYF
V gene: TRBV7-3
D gene: TRBD2
J gene: TRBJ2-3
clone size: many

CDR3 DNA: TGCAGTGCTAGAGTTTGGGACAGGGACTACGAGCAGTACTTC
CDR3 protein: CSARVWDRDYEQYF
V gene: TRBV20-1
D gene: TRBD1
J gene: TRBJ2-7
clone size: .